The subject of this entry is one TCR beta chain. Profiling relied on immunoSEQ multiplex PCR, and the TCRdb table lists in-frame clones only, not all of them. The data contain about 190,000 clones, approximately 80% of them singletons. The V end lost 9 bases, the J end lost 1 base, and 11 bases lay between the germline ends. This CDR3 has 13 residues. CDR1 KGHDR and CDR2 SFDVKD come from the germline V gene. The data derive from a study of blood T cell repertoires in COVID-19. The overall study: Sites across the United States, Italy and Spain contributed samples from acute and convalescent COVID-19.

Sequencing input: peripheral blood. The chain couples TRBV24-1 to TRBJ1-1; D remains ambiguous. This receptor was obtained from a woman between 45 and 65 years old with acute or convalescent COVID-19. Written as DNA, the CDR3 is TGTGCCACCCGAAAAGGGAGGAACACTGAAGCTTTCTTT. It specifies CATRKGRNTEAFF.